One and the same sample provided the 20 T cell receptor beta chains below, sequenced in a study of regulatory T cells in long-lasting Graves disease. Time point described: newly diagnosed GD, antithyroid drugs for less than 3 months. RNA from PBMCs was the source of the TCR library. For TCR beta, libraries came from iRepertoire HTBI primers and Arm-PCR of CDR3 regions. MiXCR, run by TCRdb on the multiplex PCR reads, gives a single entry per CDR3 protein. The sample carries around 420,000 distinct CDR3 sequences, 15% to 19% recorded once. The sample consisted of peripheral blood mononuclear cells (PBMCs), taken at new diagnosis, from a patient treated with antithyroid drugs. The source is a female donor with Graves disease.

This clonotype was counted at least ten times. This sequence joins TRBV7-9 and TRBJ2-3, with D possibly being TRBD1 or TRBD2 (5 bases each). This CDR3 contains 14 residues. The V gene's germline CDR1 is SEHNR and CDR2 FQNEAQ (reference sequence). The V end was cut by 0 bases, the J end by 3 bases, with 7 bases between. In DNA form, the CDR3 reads TGTGCCAGCAGCTTAGCGGGGGAGACAGATACGCAGTATTTT. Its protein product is CASSLAGETDTQYF.

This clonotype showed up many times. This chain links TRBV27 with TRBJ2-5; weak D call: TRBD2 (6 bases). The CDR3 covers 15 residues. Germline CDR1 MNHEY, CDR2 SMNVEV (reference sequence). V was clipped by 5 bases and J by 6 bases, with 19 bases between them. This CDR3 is CASSPSSAGGKTQYF. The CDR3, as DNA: TGTGCCAGCAGTCCCTCTAGCGCCGGAGGGAAGACCCAGTACTTC.

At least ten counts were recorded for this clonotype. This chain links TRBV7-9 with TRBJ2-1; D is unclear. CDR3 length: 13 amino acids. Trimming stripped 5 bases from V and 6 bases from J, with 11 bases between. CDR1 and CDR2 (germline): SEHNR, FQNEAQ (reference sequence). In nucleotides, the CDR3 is TGTGCCAGCAGCCTTAGGTGGGGCAATGAGCAGTTCTTC. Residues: CASSLRWGNEQFF. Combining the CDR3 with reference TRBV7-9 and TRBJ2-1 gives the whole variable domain DTGVSQNPRHKITKRGQNVTFRCDPISEHNRLYWYRQTLGQGPEFLTYFQNEAQLEKSRLLSDRFSAERPKGSFSTLEIQRTEQGDSAMYLCASSLRWGNEQFFGPGTRLTVL.

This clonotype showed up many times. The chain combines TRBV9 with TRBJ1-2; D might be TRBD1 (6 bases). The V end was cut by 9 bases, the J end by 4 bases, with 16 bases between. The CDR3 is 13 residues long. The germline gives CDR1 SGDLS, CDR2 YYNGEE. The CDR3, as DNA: TGTGCCACCTCATCGGTAGGGGGCTATGGCTACACCTTC. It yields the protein CATSSVGGYGYTF.

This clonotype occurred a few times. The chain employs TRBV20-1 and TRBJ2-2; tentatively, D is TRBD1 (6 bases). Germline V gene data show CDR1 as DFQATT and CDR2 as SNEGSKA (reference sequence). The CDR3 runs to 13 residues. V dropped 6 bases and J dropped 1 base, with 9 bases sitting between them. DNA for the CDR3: TGCAGTGCCCGAGGGGGGAACACCGGGGAGCTGTTTTTT. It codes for CSARGGNTGELFF.

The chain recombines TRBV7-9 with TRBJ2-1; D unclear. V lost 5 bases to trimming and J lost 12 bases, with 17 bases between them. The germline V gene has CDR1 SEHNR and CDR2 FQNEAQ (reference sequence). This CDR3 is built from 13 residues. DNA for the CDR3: TGTGCCAGCAGCCCGACCGTTAGTTTACGGCAGTTCTTC. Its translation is CASSPTVSLRQFF. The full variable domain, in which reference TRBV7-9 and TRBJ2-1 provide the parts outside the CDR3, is DTGVSQNPRHKITKRGQNVTFRCDPISEHNRLYWYRQTLGQGPEFLTYFQNEAQLEKSRLLSDRFSAERPKGSFSTLEIQRTEQGDSAMYLCASSPTVSLRQFFGPGTRLTVL.

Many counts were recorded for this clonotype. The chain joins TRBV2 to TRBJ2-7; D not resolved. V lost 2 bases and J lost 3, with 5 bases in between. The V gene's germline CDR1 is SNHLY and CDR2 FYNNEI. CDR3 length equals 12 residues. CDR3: CASSESGYEQYF. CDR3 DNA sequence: TGTGCCAGCAGTGAATCCGGCTACGAGCAGTACTTC.

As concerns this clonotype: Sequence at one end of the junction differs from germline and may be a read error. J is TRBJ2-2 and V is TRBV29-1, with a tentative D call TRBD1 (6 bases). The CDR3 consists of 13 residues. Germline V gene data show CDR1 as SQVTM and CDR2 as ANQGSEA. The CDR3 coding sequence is TGCAGCGTCAAAGGTCAGGGGACCGGGGAGCTGCTTTTT. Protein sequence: CSVKGQGTGELLF.

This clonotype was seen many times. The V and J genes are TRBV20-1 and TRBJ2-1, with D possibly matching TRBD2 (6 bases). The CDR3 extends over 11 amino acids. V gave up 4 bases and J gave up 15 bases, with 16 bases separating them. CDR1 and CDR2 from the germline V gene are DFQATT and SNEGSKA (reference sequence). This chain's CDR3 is CSAMGGREAFF. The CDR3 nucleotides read TGCAGTGCTATGGGGGGACGGGAAGCGTTCTTC.

The CDR3 bases are TGTGCCAGCAGTGTCCGGGACAGGGGGTCGGTCAATCAGCCCCAGCATTTT. Its translation: CASSVRDRGSVNQPQHF. The chain is built from TRBV2 and TRBJ1-5; 11 bases are a match to TRBD1. The length of the CDR3 is 17 residues. The germline V gene encodes CDR1 SNHLY and CDR2 FYNNEI. The ends lost 4 bases at V and 3 bases at J; junction bases unmatched: 8.

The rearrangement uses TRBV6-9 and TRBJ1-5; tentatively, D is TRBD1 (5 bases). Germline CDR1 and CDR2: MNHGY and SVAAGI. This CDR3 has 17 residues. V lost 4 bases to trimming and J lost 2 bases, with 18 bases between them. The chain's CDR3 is CASSSSRWGVGNQPQHF. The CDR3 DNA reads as TGTGCCAGCAGTTCCAGCCGGTGGGGGGTCGGCAATCAGCCCCAGCATTTT.

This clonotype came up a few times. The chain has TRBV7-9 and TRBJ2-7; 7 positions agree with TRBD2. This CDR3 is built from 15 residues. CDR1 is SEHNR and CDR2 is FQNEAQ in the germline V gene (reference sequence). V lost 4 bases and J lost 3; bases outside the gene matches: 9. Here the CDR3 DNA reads TGTGCCAGCAGCTCGACAGCGGGGACTAACTACGAGCAGTACTTC. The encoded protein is CASSSTAGTNYEQYF.

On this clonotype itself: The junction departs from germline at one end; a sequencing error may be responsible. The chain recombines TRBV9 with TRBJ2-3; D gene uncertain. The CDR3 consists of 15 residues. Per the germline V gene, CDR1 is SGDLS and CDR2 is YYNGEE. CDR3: CAGSVASSLPDTQYF. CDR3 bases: TGTGCCGGCAGCGTCGCCTCATCCCTCCCAGATACGCAGTATTTT.

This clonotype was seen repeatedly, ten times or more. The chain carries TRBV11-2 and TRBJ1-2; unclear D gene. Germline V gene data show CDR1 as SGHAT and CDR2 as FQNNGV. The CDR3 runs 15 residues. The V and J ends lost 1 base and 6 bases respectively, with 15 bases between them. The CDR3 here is CASSLGTDGVDGYTF. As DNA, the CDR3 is TGTGCCAGCAGCTTAGGGACGGACGGGGTCGATGGCTACACCTTC.

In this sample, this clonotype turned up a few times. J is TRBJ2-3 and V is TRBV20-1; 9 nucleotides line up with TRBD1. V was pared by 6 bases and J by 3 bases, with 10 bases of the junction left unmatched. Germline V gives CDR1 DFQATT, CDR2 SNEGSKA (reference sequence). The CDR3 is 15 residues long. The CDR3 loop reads CSASTGGVWTDTQYF. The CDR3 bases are TGCAGTGCGAGCACAGGGGGCGTTTGGACAGATACGCAGTATTTT.

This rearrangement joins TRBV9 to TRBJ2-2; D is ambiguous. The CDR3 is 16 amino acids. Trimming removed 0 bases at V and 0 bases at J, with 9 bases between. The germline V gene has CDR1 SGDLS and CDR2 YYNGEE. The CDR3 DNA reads TGTGCCAGCAGCGTAGGAGTTCTCTCGAACACCGGGGAGCTGTTTTTT. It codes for CASSVGVLSNTGELFF.

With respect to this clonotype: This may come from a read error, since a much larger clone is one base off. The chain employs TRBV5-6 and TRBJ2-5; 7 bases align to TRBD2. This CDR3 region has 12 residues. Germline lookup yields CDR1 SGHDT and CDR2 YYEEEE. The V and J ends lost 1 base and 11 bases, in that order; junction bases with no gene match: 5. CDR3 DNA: TGTGCCAGCAGCTTGATCCGGGGGGAGCAGTACTTC. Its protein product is CASSLIRGEQYF.

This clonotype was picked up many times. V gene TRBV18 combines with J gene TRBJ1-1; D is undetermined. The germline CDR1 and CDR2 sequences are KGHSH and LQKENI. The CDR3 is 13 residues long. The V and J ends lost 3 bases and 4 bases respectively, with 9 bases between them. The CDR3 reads CASSPGPSTEAFF. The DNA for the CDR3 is TGTGCCAGCTCACCCGGGCCGTCCACTGAAGCTTTCTTT.

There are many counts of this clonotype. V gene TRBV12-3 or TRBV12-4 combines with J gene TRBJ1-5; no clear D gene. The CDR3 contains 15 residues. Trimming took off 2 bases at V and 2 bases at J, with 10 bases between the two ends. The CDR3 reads CASSLNRVGNQPQHF. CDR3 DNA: TGTGCCAGCAGTTTAAACCGGGTGGGCAATCAGCCCCAGCATTTT.

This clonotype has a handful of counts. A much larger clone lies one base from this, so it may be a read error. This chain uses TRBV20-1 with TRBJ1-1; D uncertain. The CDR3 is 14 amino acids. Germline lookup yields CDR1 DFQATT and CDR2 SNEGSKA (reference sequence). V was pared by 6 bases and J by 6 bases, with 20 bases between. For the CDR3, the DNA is TGCAGTGCCCTGCCTGGGGTAGCCGGGGCTGAAGCTTTCTTT. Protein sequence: CSALPGVAGAEAFF.